This TCR beta chain was identified in a study of response to subunit inactivated influenza vaccine. Study-wide results and limits: T cells newly recruited by each seasonal influenza vaccination are few, the authors suggested.

This clonotype appeared a few times. As yet, its antigen is unknown. V was pared by 3 bases and J by 3 bases, with 9 bases between. CDR1 and CDR2 from the germline V gene are KGHSH and LQKENI. CDR3 length: 13 residues. Via MiXCR, TCRdb re-called the RT-PCR reads, giving one row per CDR3 protein. The sample gives about 800,000 distinct CDR3 sequences, over 20% of which show up once; roughly a tenth is in the top ten. The sequencing used PBMCs from blood, collected more than 4 days after vaccination. The receptor's source is a man aged 50 to 60 who received an inactivated influenza vaccine. This rearrangement joins TRBV18 to TRBJ2-7, with D hard to call. This CDR3 reads CASSPADGYEQYF. The CDR3 DNA reads as TGTGCCAGCTCACCGGCGGATGGCTACGAGCAGTACTTC.